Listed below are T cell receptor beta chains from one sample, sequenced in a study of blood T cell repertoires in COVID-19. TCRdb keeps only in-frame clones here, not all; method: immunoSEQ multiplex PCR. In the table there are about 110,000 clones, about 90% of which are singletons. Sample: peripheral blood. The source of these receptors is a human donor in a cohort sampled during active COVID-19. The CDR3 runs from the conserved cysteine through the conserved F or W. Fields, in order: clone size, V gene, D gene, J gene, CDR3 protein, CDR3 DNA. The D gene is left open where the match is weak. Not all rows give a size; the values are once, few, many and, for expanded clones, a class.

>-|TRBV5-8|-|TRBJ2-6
CASSAGQYSGANVLTF
TGTGCCAGCAGCGCGGGACAGTATTCTGGGGCCAACGTCCTGACTTTC
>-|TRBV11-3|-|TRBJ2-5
CASSDSRGETQYF
TGTGCCAGCAGTGACTCGCGAGGAGAGACCCAGTACTTC
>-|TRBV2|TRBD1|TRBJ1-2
CASSERGTGGIYGYTF
TGTGCCAGCAGTGAAAGGGGGACAGGGGGAATCTATGGCTACACCTTC
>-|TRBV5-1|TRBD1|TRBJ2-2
CASSLEGGATGELFF
TGCGCCAGCAGCTTGGAAGGGGGCGCTACCGGGGAGCTGTTTTTT
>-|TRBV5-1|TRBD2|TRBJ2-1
CASSWSGTSVVNEQFF
TGCGCCAGCAGCTGGTCCGGGACTAGCGTGGTCAATGAGCAGTTCTTC
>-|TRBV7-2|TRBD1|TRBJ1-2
CASSLDRYPSDNPAF
TGTGCCAGCAGCTTGGACAGGTACCCCTCCGATAACCCCGCCTTC
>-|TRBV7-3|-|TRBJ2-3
CASRLGGGTDTQYF
TGTGCCAGCAGATTGGGAGGAGGCACAGATACGCAGTATTTT
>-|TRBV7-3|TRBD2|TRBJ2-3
CASSLLVAGGPDTQYF
TGTGCCAGCAGCTTACTAGTAGCGGGGGGGCCAGATACGCAGTATTTT
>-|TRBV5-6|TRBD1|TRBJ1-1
CASSAIGQGKNTEAFF
TGTGCCAGCAGCGCGATAGGACAGGGAAAGAACACTGAAGCTTTCTTT
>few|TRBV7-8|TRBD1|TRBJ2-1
CASSLVARGQASYNEQFF
TGTGCCAGCAGCTTAGTAGCCCGAGGACAGGCGTCCTACAATGAGCAGTTCTTC
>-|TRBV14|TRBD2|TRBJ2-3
CASSRGGDTQYF
TGTGCCAGCAGCCGGGGGGGGGATACGCAGTATTTT
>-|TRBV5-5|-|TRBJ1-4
CASSLGIALRNEKLFF
TGTGCCAGCAGCTTGGGGATCGCCTTGAGGAATGAAAAACTGTTTTTT
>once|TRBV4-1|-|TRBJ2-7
CASSQLAGIMYEQYF
TGCGCCAGCAGCCAACTTGCGGGAATTATGTACGAGCAGTACTTC
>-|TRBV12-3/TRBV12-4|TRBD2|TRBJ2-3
CATSGGGTDTQYF
TGTGCCACAAGCGGGGGTGGCACAGATACGCAGTATTTT
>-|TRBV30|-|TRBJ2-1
CAWSPGWNEQFF
TGTGCCTGGAGTCCGGGGTGGAATGAGCAGTTCTTC
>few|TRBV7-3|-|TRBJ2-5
CASSLDYQETQYF
TGTGCCAGCAGCTTGGACTACCAAGAGACCCAGTACTTC
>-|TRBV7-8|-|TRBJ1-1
CASSRGITTEAFF
TGTGCCAGCAGCCGCGGGATCACCACTGAAGCTTTCTTT
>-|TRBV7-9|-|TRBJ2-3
CASSPPGVSTDTQYF
TGTGCCAGCAGCCCCCCCGGTGTCAGCACAGATACGCAGTATTTT
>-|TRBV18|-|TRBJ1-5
CASSALNGDQPQHF
TGTGCCAGCTCGGCTCTAAATGGAGATCAGCCCCAGCATTTT
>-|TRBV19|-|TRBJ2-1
CASTYSGSSYNEQFF
TGTGCCAGTACCTATTCGGGATCCTCTTACAATGAGCAGTTCTTC
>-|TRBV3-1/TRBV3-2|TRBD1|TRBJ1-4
CASSQMGQGREKLFF
TGTGCCAGCAGCCAAATGGGACAGGGAAGGGAAAAACTGTTTTTT
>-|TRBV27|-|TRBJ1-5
CASSSLTLSDGSNQPQHF
TGTGCCAGCAGTTCCCTAACCCTTTCTGACGGGAGCAATCAGCCCCAGCATTTT
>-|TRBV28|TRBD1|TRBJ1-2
CASSPSQGQGNYGYTF
TGTGCCAGCAGTCCCTCACAGGGACAGGGGAACTATGGCTACACCTTC
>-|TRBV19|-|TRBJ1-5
CASSINQGGIQPQHF
TGTGCCAGTAGTATTAATCAGGGTGGGATTCAGCCCCAGCATTTT
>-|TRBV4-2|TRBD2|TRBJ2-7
CASSRTSGIAPEQYF
TGTGCCAGCAGCCGTACTAGCGGGATTGCTCCCGAGCAGTACTTC
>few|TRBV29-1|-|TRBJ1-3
CSVRDLGNTIYF
TGCAGCGTCCGGGACTTGGGAAACACCATATATTTT
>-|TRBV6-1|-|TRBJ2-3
CASSEGSGWGLADTQYF
TGTGCCAGCAGTGAAGGTTCTGGGTGGGGGCTGGCAGATACGCAGTATTTT
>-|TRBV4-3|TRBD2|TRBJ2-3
CASSQDVAGGSSTQYF
TGCGCCAGCAGCCAAGATGTAGCGGGAGGCTCCTCGACGCAGTATTTT
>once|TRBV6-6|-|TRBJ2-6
CASRLRTDSGANVLTF
TGTGCCAGCAGACTTAGGACAGATTCTGGGGCCAACGTCCTGACTTTC
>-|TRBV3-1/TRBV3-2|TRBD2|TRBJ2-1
CASSQAGGPNEQFF
TGTGCCAGCAGCCAAGCGGGAGGGCCCAATGAGCAGTTCTTC
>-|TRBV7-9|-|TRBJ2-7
CASQLSQGNEQYF
TGTGCCAGCCAATTATCGCAGGGGAACGAGCAGTACTTC
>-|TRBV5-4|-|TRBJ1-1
CASSLGDKNTEAFF
TGTGCCAGCAGCTTGGGTGACAAGAACACTGAAGCTTTCTTT
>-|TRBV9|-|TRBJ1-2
CASSVARAEGGYTF
TGTGCCAGCAGCGTAGCCAGGGCGGAAGGAGGCTACACCTTC
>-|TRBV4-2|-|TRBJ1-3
CASSSSRGSGNTIYF
TGTGCCAGCAGCTCATCGCGGGGCTCTGGAAACACCATATATTTT
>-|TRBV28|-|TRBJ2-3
CASSFLSGTDTQYF
TGTGCCAGCAGTTTTTTGTCAGGGACAGATACGCAGTATTTT
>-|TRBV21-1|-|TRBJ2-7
CASSKSPKSSYEQYF
TGTGCCAGCAGCAAATCTCCAAAGAGCTCCTACGAGCAGTACTTC
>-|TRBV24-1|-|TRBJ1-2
CATSDPGLNHYGYTF
TGTGCCACCAGTGATCCAGGGCTTAACCACTATGGCTACACCTTC
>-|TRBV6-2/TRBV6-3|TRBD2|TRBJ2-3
CASSSLRLAGGSQYF
TGTGCCAGCAGTTCCCTCCGACTAGCGGGAGGGTCGCAGTATTTT
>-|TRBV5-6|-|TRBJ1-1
CASSPLAGSGTEAFF
TGTGCCAGCAGCCCCCTGGCAGGCTCGGGAACTGAAGCTTTCTTT
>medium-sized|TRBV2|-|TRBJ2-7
CASSARSEPSEQYF
TGTGCCAGCAGTGCCCGTAGCGAACCATCCGAGCAGTACTTC
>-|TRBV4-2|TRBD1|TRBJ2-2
CASSQEGGSDTGELFF
TGTGCCAGCAGCCAAGAAGGGGGCTCGGACACCGGGGAGCTGTTTTTT
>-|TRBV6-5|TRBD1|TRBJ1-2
CASSPRTGYGYTF
TGTGCCAGCAGCCCCCGGACAGGGTATGGCTACACCTTC
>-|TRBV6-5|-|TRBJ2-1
CASSPPTENEQFF
TGTGCCAGCAGTCCCCCGACAGAAAATGAGCAGTTCTTC
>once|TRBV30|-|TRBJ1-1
CAWSFGQSPGTEAFF
TGTGCCTGGAGCTTCGGACAGTCCCCCGGGACTGAAGCTTTCTTT
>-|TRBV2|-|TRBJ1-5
CASSEAGTENQPQHF
TGTGCCAGCAGTGAAGCTGGCACGGAGAATCAGCCCCAGCATTTT
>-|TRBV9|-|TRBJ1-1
CASSVGQGGLEAFF
TGTGCCAGCAGCGTAGGGCAGGGAGGTCTAGAAGCTTTCTTT
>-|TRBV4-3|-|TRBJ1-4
CASSQEEGSTNEKLFF
TGCGCCAGCAGCCAAGAAGAGGGCTCAACTAATGAAAAACTGTTTTTT
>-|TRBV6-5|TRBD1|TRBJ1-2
CASLGQGFTYGYTF
TGTGCCAGCTTGGGACAGGGTTTTACCTATGGCTACACCTTC
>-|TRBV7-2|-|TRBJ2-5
CASSLHGETQYF
TGTGCCAGCAGCCTCCACGGTGAGACCCAGTACTTC
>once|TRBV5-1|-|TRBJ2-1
CASSLGLPSANNEQFF
TGCGCCAGCAGCTTGGGACTCCCCTCCGCAAACAATGAGCAGTTCTTC
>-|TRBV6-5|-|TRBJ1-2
CASRTAGFSYGYTF
TGTGCCAGCAGGACTGCAGGGTTTAGCTATGGCTACACCTTC
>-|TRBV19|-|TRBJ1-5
CASSIPRHGMSNQPQHF
TGTGCCAGTAGTATTCCCAGACACGGAATGAGCAATCAGCCCCAGCATTTT
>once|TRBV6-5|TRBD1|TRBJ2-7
CASSLRQGLYEQYF
TGTGCCAGCAGTCTACGACAGGGTCTGTACGAGCAGTACTTC
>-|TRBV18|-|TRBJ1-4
CASSPPGPRANEKLFF
TGTGCCAGCTCACCACCAGGTCCCAGGGCTAATGAAAAACTGTTTTTT
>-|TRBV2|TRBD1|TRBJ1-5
CASRWDSALNQPQHF
TGTGCCAGCAGATGGGACAGTGCTCTTAATCAGCCCCAGCATTTT
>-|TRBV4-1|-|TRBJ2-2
CASSQVRGRAGELFF
TGCGCCAGCAGCCAAGTCAGGGGACGGGCCGGGGAGCTGTTTTTT
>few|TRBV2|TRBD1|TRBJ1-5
CASRGDRVSSQPQHF
TGTGCCAGCAGAGGCGACAGGGTCTCAAGTCAGCCCCAGCATTTT
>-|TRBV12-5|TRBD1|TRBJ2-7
CASGTGQGVPEQYF
TGTGCTAGTGGAACGGGACAGGGGGTCCCCGAGCAGTACTTC
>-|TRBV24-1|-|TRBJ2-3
CATRGSRFTDTQYF
TGTGCCACCCGAGGGTCCAGATTCACAGATACGCAGTATTTT
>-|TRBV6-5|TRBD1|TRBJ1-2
CASSQQGARGYTF
TGTGCCAGCAGTCAGCAGGGGGCTCGGGGCTACACCTTC